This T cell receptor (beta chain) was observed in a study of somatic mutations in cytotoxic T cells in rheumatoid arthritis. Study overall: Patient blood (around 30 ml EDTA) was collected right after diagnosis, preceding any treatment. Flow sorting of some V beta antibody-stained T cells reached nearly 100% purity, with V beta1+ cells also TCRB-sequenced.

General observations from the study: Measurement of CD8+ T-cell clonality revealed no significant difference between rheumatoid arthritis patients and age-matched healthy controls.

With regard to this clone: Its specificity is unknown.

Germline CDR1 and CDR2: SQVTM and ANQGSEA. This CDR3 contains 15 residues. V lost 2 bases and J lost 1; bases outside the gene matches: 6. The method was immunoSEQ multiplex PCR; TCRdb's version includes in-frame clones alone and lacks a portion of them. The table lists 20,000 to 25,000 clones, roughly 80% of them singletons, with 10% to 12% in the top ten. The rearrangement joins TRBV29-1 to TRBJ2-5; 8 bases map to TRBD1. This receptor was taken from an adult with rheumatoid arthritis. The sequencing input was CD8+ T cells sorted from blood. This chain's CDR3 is CSVEKDRDLQETQYF. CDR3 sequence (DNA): TGCAGCGTTGAAAAGGACAGGGATCTCCAAGAGACCCAGTACTTC.